Listed here are 11 T cell receptor beta chains from one sample, sequenced in a study of T-cell memory formation after mild COVID-19. One entry per CDR3 protein results from TCRdb running MiXCR on the 5' RACE reads. The data contain a few hundred thousand distinct CDR3 sequences, around 10% of them seen just once; the ten biggest clones take up roughly 21%. The sequencing input was PBMCs or a T cell subset sorted from them (not recorded which). These receptors were obtained from a man between 18 and 35 years old who had mild COVID-19 (a few samples of this study predate the infection). Cell type and time point are not known.

The chain employs TRBV28 and TRBJ2-2, with 7 bases identical to TRBD1. Germline V CDR1 and CDR2: MDHEN, SYDVKM. V shed 6 bases, J shed 7 bases, and the junction held 11 bases outside the gene matches. This CDR3 is 15 amino acids long. The CDR3 DNA reads TGTGCCAGCAGCTACGACAGGGTTGGGAGCGGGGAGCTGTTTTTT. Translating gives CASSYDRVGSGELFF.

This clonotype has only a few counts. The rearrangement joins TRBV20-1 to TRBJ2-3, with a weak D call TRBD2 (5 bases). Trimming left V 0 bases short and J 0 bases short, with 10 bases between. The CDR3 is 15 amino acids. Germline CDR1 is DFQATT and CDR2 is SNEGSKA (reference sequence). The CDR3 protein is CSARDSGGSTDTQYF. Here the CDR3 DNA reads TGCAGTGCTAGAGATTCAGGCGGGAGCACAGATACGCAGTATTTT.

This clonotype was seen a handful of times. V is TRBV4-2 and J is TRBJ1-1; the match to TRBD1 covers 8 bases. The CDR3 runs 15 residues. Germline values: CDR1 LGHNA, CDR2 YNFKEQ. J was trimmed by 1 base and V by 3 bases; bases with no gene match: 4. CDR3 residues: CASSQQTGANTEAFF. The CDR3 DNA reads TGTGCCAGCAGCCAGCAGACAGGGGCGAACACTGAAGCTTTCTTT.

V gene TRBV7-3 combines with J gene TRBJ2-3; no clear D gene. Germline V CDR1 and CDR2: SGHTA, FQGTGA. V lost 0 bases, J lost 5 bases, and 6 bases lay in between. CDR3 length: 13 residues. CDR3 nucleotide sequence: TGTGCCAGCAGCTTAACGCCGGGAGATACGCAGTATTTT. It yields the protein CASSLTPGDTQYF.

The gene calls are TRBV12-5 and TRBJ1-2, with D possibly matching TRBD1 (6 bases). Trimming took off 0 bases at V and 8 bases at J, with 10 bases between the two ends. The CDR3 has 13 residues. Germline V gene data show CDR1 as LGHNT and CDR2 as FRNRAP. The CDR3 here is CASGLVQGWGYTF. CDR3 sequence (DNA): TGTGCTAGTGGTTTGGTACAGGGATGGGGCTACACCTTC.

This clonotype was observed a few times. Relative to the germline gene, one junction end is altered; a read error may explain this. The chain couples TRBV24-1 to TRBJ2-2; D gene ambiguous. CDR3 length: 15 amino acids. Per germline, CDR1 KGHDR and CDR2 SFDVKD. CDR3 bases: TGTGCCACCAATGATCCCCGACGGAACACCGGGGAGCTGTTTTTT. Protein product: CATNDPRRNTGELFF.

There are a few counts of this clonotype. V and J are TRBV9 and TRBJ2-3; 7 bases match TRBD2. The V gene end was trimmed by 1 base and the J gene end by 1 base; junction bases not matched to a gene: 6. CDR1 SGDLS and CDR2 YYNGEE come from the germline V gene. There are 16 residues in the CDR3. CDR3 amino acids: CASSVLGLAGTDTQYF. CDR3 sequence (DNA): TGTGCCAGCAGCGTACTCGGGCTAGCGGGCACAGATACGCAGTATTTT.

This clonotype has just a few counts. The chain combines TRBV9 with TRBJ1-6; no firm D call. The CDR3 runs 16 residues. The germline V gene encodes CDR1 SGDLS and CDR2 YYNGEE. Trimming cost V 4 bases and J 6 bases, with 17 bases left between them. CDR3 loop: CASSSSSWQTNSPLHF. The CDR3 DNA follows: TGTGCCAGCAGCTCATCCTCGTGGCAGACTAATTCACCCCTCCACTTT. Filled out from reference TRBV9 and TRBJ1-6, the complete variable domain reads DSGVTQTPKHLITATGQRVTLRCSPRSGDLSVYWYQQSLDQGLQFLIQYYNGEERAKGNILERFSAQQFPDLHSELNLSSLELGDSALYFCASSSSSWQTNSPLHFGNGTRLTVT.

The V and J genes are TRBV12-5 and TRBJ2-3; 7 positions match TRBD1. V gave up 5 bases and J gave up 0 bases; unmatched junction bases: 8. Germline lookup yields CDR1 LGHNT and CDR2 FRNRAP. CDR3 length: 16 amino acids. The CDR3 spells CASGPGTDSSTDTQYF. CDR3 DNA: TGTGCTAGTGGTCCCGGGACAGACTCTAGCACAGATACGCAGTATTTT.

This clonotype showed up just a few times. The chain recombines TRBV7-2 with TRBJ2-2, with unresolved D. The CDR3 is 14 residues long. CDR1 is SGHTA and CDR2 is FQGNSA in the germline V gene. Trimming shortened V by 9 bases and J by 5 bases, and 16 bases separated the two germline ends. The DNA for the CDR3 is TGTGCCAGTCGCCGTGGTGGTTCGACCGGGGAGCTGTTTTTT. It translates to CASRRGGSTGELFF.

V usage is TRBV6-5 and J usage is TRBJ1-4; possible D gene TRBD1, 6 bases. The germline V and J ends were trimmed by 11 bases and 2 bases, with 15 bases remaining between them. Germline V lookup: CDR1 MNHEY, CDR2 SVGAGI. The CDR3 has 14 amino acids. CDR3 coding DNA: TGTGCCTCCCGGGGCGGGGGCACTAATGAAAAACTGTTTTTT. Protein sequence: CASRGGGTNEKLFF.